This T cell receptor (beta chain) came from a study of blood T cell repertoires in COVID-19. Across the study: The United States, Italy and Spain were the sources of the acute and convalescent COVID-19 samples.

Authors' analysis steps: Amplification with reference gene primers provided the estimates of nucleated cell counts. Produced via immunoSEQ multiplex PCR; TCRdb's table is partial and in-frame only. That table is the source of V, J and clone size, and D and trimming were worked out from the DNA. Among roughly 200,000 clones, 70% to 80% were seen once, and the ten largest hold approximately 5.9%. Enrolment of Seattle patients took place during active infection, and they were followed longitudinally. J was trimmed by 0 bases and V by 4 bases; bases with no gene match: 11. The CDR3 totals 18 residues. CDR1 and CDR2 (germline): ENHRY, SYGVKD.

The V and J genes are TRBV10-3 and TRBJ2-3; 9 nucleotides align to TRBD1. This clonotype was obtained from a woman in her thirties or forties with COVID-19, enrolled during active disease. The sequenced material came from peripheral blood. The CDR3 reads CAISVQRRQGESTDTQYF. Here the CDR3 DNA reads TGTGCCATCAGTGTACAGCGTCGACAGGGGGAAAGCACAGATACGCAGTATTTT.